A single T cell receptor beta chain is shown here with its context. Profiled with immunoSEQ multiplex PCR; TCRdb holds only in-frame clones, not every one. Of around 87,000 clones listed, approximately 87% are singletons. The ends lost 4 bases at V and 4 bases at J; junction bases unmatched: 5. Germline lookup yields CDR1 SGHVS and CDR2 FNYEAQ. The length of the CDR3 is 14 residues. This sample's time point: peripheral blood 6 weeks after treatment start. These data are taken from a study of PD-L1 blockade in urothelial cancer. V gene TRBV7-6 combines with J gene TRBJ2-5, with TRBD1 identical over 8 bases. The source material was PBMCs, sampled around atezolizumab (anti-PD-L1) treatment. The receptor's source is a man aged 70 or older with urothelial cancer. CDR3 region: CASSYSGTGETQYF. DNA for the CDR3: TGTGCCAGCAGCTATTCCGGGACAGGAGAGACCCAGTACTTC.